These 26 T cell receptor beta chains originate from one sample sequenced in a study of CD8 T cells in ankylosing spondylitis. TCRdb passed the 5' RACE reads through MiXCR, listing each CDR3 protein once. The data contain about 210,000 distinct CDR3 sequences, around 8% of them singletons. The sequenced sample was blood, either unsorted or a sorted T cell fraction (not recorded which). These receptors originate from a female donor with ankylosing spondylitis or in good health (not recorded which).

This clonotype was counted many times. The rearrangement links TRBV20-1 to TRBJ2-1; no reliable D call. The CDR3 runs 14 residues. V gave up 0 bases and J gave up 9 bases, with 15 bases separating them. Germline CDR1 is DFQATT and CDR2 is SNEGSKA (reference sequence). CDR3 loop: CSARDQRFPIEQFF. CDR3 DNA: TGCAGTGCTAGAGATCAACGCTTTCCAATTGAGCAGTTCTTC.

This clonotype was seen many times. The chain links TRBV10-1 to TRBJ2-3; D is unresolved. Trimming shortened V by 2 bases and J by 2 bases, and 5 bases separated the two germline ends. CDR3 size: 13 residues. From germline, CDR1 is WNHNN and CDR2 SYGVQD (reference sequence). The CDR3 sequence is CASSESPTDTQYF. The CDR3 DNA reads TGCGCCAGCAGTGAGAGCCCCACAGATACGCAGTATTTT.

In its sample, this clonotype was seen a few times. This chain links TRBV7-9 with TRBJ2-1, with TRBD2 matching over 7 bases. The germline gives CDR1 SEHNR, CDR2 FQNEAQ (reference sequence). J was trimmed by 6 bases and V by 2 bases; bases with no gene match: 7. The CDR3 is made up of 15 amino acids. This chain's CDR3 is CASSLSGKFGNEQFF. The CDR3 DNA sequence: TGTGCCAGCAGCTTAAGCGGGAAATTCGGCAATGAGCAGTTCTTC.

This clonotype was counted many times. The chain recombines TRBV10-3 with TRBJ2-3; 9 nucleotides match TRBD2. This CDR3 is built from 13 residues. V shed 8 bases, J shed 6 bases, and the junction held 6 bases outside the gene matches. The germline V gene encodes CDR1 ENHRY and CDR2 SYGVKD. The CDR3 sequence: CAILAGEGDTQYF. CDR3 bases: TGTGCCATCTTAGCGGGAGAGGGGGATACGCAGTATTTT.

To note about this clonotype: It may be a read error: a sequence one base away is much more abundant. Here the CDR3 DNA reads TGCGCCAGCAGCTTGGAGGGGGGAAAACTGTTTTTT. It codes for CASSLEGGKLFF. The chain uses TRBV5-1 and TRBJ1-4; a weak D match, TRBD1 (6 bases). Trimming shortened V by 0 bases and J by 10 bases, and 7 bases separated the two germline ends. CDR1 and CDR2 (germline): SGHRS, YFSETQ. This CDR3 is built from 12 residues.

This clonotype was seen at least ten times. The chain couples TRBV9 to TRBJ2-5, with 7 bases that match TRBD2. In germline, CDR1 is SGDLS, CDR2 YYNGEE. The V gene end was trimmed by 4 bases and the J gene end by 4 bases; junction bases not matched to a gene: 13. The CDR3 has 16 residues. The CDR3: CASSRWGGNKGETQYF. The CDR3 bases are TGTGCCAGCAGCCGATGGGGAGGGAACAAAGGAGAGACCCAGTACTTC.

In regard to this clonotype: Since a much larger clone is just one base distant, this may be a read error. This rearrangement joins TRBV9 to TRBJ2-2; D gene uncertain. The CDR3 runs to 15 residues. Germline loops: CDR1 SGDLS, CDR2 YYNGEE. The DNA for the CDR3 is TGTGCCAACAGCGCCTTCTGGGCGAGCACCGGGGAGCTGTTTTTT. Its protein product is CANSAFWASTGELFF.

Ten or more counts support this clonotype. V gene TRBV5-6 combines with J gene TRBJ2-1; 7 nucleotides match TRBD1. The germline V gene encodes CDR1 SGHDT and CDR2 YYEEEE. This CDR3 contains 12 residues. V trimming: 4 bases; J trimming: 8 bases; junction bases outside the gene matches: 3. The CDR3 loop reads CASSRGLDEQFF. The CDR3 DNA is TGTGCCAGCAGCAGGGGGCTGGATGAGCAGTTCTTC.

This clonotype was recorded many times. V usage is TRBV27 and J usage is TRBJ1-4, with a possible D match to TRBD1 (5 bases). The CDR3 is made up of 14 amino acids. V was cut by 8 bases and J by 5 bases, with 15 bases left in between. Per germline, CDR1 MNHEY and CDR2 SMNVEV (reference sequence). CDR3 in amino acids: CASAEGEQNEKLFF. The CDR3 DNA sequence: TGTGCCAGCGCAGAAGGGGAGCAGAATGAAAAACTGTTTTTT.

This clonotype was seen at least ten times. V gene TRBV15 combines with J gene TRBJ2-1; the D gene is possibly TRBD2 (6 bases). The V gene lost 0 bases and the J gene lost 3 bases, with 15 bases spanning the gap. The germline CDR1 and CDR2 sequences are LNHNV and YYDKDF (reference sequence). The CDR3 extends over 17 amino acids. The CDR3 DNA is TGTGCCACCAGCAGAGATGTACTCGGCGGGAACTACAATGAGCAGTTCTTC. Translated: CATSRDVLGGNYNEQFF.

This clonotype occurred many times. This sequence joins TRBV7-2 and TRBJ2-2; a possible D gene is TRBD1 (6 bases). The germline V gene encodes CDR1 SGHTA and CDR2 FQGNSA. The CDR3 consists of 15 residues. The V end lost 2 bases, the J end lost 5 bases, and 12 bases lay between the germline ends. The CDR3 loop reads CASSLTGRVTGELFF. Here the CDR3 DNA reads TGTGCCAGCAGCTTAACAGGGCGGGTAACCGGGGAGCTGTTTTTT.

This clonotype was detected ten times or more. J is TRBJ2-7 and V is TRBV6-6; D is unclear. V lost 5 bases and J lost 4, with 9 bases in between. Germline V CDR1 and CDR2: MNHNY, SVGAGI (reference sequence). The CDR3 has 12 residues. The CDR3 spells CASSQLGYEQYF. CDR3 DNA sequence: TGTGCCAGCAGTCAGCTAGGTTACGAGCAGTACTTC.

This clonotype was seen once. A much larger clone sits a single nucleotide away, making a read error possible. The chain couples TRBV11-2 to TRBJ2-1; perhaps TRBD2 as D (6 bases). Germline CDR1 and CDR2: SGHAT and FQNNGV. The CDR3 contains 14 residues. The chain's CDR3 is CVSSRGGAGNEQFF. Here the CDR3 DNA reads TGTGTCAGCAGCCGGGGAGGAGCGGGCAATGAGCAGTTCTTC.

About this clonotype itself: A much larger clone lies one base from this, so it may be a read error. The rearrangement links TRBV6-1 to TRBJ2-7; weak D call: TRBD1 (7 bases). Germline CDR1 and CDR2: MNHNS and SASEGT. The V and J ends lost 4 bases and 6 bases respectively, with 16 bases between them. There are 14 residues in the CDR3. CDR3 coding DNA: TGTGCCAGCAGTGCCCCGGGGGCAGGGGGCGAGCAGTACTTC. It encodes CASSAPGAGGEQYF.

This clonotype was observed at least ten times. At one end, the junction sequence differs from germline, possibly due to a read error. The V gene is TRBV7-7, the J gene TRBJ2-1; weak D call: TRBD2 (6 bases). This CDR3 contains 14 residues. Per germline, CDR1 SSHAT and CDR2 FNYEAQ (reference sequence). DNA for the CDR3: TGTGCTAGCAGCTCCGCCATCGGGGGTAATGAGCAGTTCTTC. Translated, it gives CASSSAIGGNEQFF.

This clonotype was found many times. This sequence joins TRBV2 and TRBJ2-7; 10 bases line up with TRBD1. The V gene end was trimmed by 6 bases and the J gene end by 3 bases; junction bases not matched to a gene: 8. Germline lookup yields CDR1 SNHLY and CDR2 FYNNEI. This CDR3 has 15 residues. CDR3 in amino acids: CASRPAGQGVYEQYF. The DNA of the CDR3 is TGTGCCAGCAGACCCGCCGGACAGGGGGTCTACGAGCAGTACTTC.

At least ten counts were recorded for this clonotype. The chain employs TRBV27 and TRBJ2-3; 10 nucleotides line up with TRBD2. Germline assignment: CDR1 MNHEY and CDR2 SMNVEV (reference sequence). Losses at the gene ends were 4 bases for V and 5 bases for J; bases not matched to a gene: 6. The CDR3 is made up of 15 amino acids. This CDR3 reads CASSSPSGRKDTQYF. Written as DNA, the CDR3 is TGTGCCAGCAGTTCCCCTAGCGGGAGAAAAGATACGCAGTATTTT.

This clonotype was seen at least ten times. The chain carries TRBV20-1 and TRBJ2-3; D is ambiguous. The CDR3 spans 13 residues. In germline, CDR1 is DFQATT, CDR2 SNEGSKA (reference sequence). With 3 bases removed from V and 2 bases from J, the gap between germline ends came to 9 bases. The CDR3 nucleotides read TGCAGTGCTAGGCCCACCCCCACAGATACGCAGTATTTT. As protein: CSARPTPTDTQYF.

This clonotype came up many times. For the CDR3, the DNA is TGCGCCAGCAGCCCCAGAACCGGTACTGAAGCTTTCTTT. Its protein is CASSPRTGTEAFF. The chain combines TRBV5-1 with TRBJ1-1; D is ambiguous. V lost 4 bases and J lost 5, with 12 bases in between. Germline V CDR1 and CDR2: SGHRS, YFSETQ. This CDR3 has 13 residues.

The chain joins TRBV6-6 to TRBJ2-7; TRBD2 matches 10 bases. Germline V gives CDR1 MNHNY, CDR2 SVGAGI (reference sequence). The CDR3 has 13 residues. Trimming at V came to 6 bases and at J to 5 bases, leaving 4 bases not matched to a gene. The CDR3 sequence: CASSLGLADEQYF. The CDR3 coding sequence is TGTGCCAGCAGCCTCGGACTAGCGGACGAGCAGTACTTC.

This clonotype was counted at least ten times. The J gene is TRBJ2-1, the V gene TRBV20-1, with a tentative D call TRBD2 (5 bases). CDR1 and CDR2 from the germline V gene are DFQATT and SNEGSKA (reference sequence). The V end was cut by 3 bases, the J end by 8 bases, with 17 bases between. CDR3 length equals 14 residues. The CDR3 protein is CSASLGRGSDEQFF. Here the CDR3 DNA reads TGCAGTGCTAGTTTGGGGAGAGGGAGCGATGAGCAGTTCTTC.

The chain recombines TRBV29-1 with TRBJ2-2, with a tentative D call TRBD1 (5 bases). Trimming removed 8 bases from V and 0 bases from J, with 16 bases in between. The length of the CDR3 is 15 residues. CDR1 and CDR2 (germline): SQVTM, ANQGSEA. CDR3 DNA: TGCAGCACGTCCTGGGGCGGAGCGAACACCGGGGAGCTGTTTTTT. Amino acids: CSTSWGGANTGELFF.

This clonotype was picked up many times. The gene calls are TRBV5-1 and TRBJ2-7, with TRBD2 as a possible D gene (6 bases). In germline, CDR1 is SGHRS, CDR2 YFSETQ. The CDR3 loop spans 14 amino acids. Trimming took off 3 bases at V and 2 bases at J, with 12 bases between the two ends. The CDR3 nucleotides are TGCGCCAGCAGCTCTTGGGGAGGTACCTACGAGCAGTACTTC. This gives the protein CASSSWGGTYEQYF.

This clonotype was seen at least ten times. The CDR3 loop reads CATGQGADNEQFF. The DNA for the CDR3 is TGCGCCACTGGACAGGGGGCCGACAATGAGCAGTTCTTC. This sequence joins TRBV5-1 and TRBJ2-1; 11 bases are a match to TRBD1. The CDR3 extends over 13 amino acids. With 9 bases clipped from V and 5 bases from J, the junction kept 4 bases outside the gene matches. Germline lookup yields CDR1 SGHRS and CDR2 YFSETQ.

This clonotype was counted at least ten times. A single base separates this from a much larger clone, so it may be a read error. The V and J genes are TRBV6-2 or TRBV6-3 and TRBJ2-1; TRBD2 is a possible D gene (6 bases). In germline, CDR1 is MNHEY, CDR2 SVGEGT. The V end lost 4 bases, the J end lost 0 bases, and 16 bases lay between the germline ends. CDR3 size: 17 residues. In DNA form, the CDR3 reads TGTGCCAGCAGTTGCTCGTTTAGCGGAAGCTCCTACAATGAGCAGTTCTTC. This gives the protein CASSCSFSGSSYNEQFF.

The chain combines TRBV7-9 with TRBJ2-7, with TRBD1 matching over 7 bases. The J segment lost 2 bases and the V segment lost 5 bases, leaving 12 bases of the junction unmatched. The CDR3 is 16 amino acids. CDR1 and CDR2 (germline): SEHNR, FQNEAQ (reference sequence). The CDR3 reads CASSPTGESGTYEQYF. CDR3 coding DNA: TGTGCCAGCAGCCCTACAGGGGAGTCAGGGACCTACGAGCAGTACTTC.